This entry features one TCR beta chain sequence. This sample was included in a study of blood T cell repertoires in COVID-19. The overall study: Nucleic acid was either cDNA or gDNA, and it came from T cells, B-cell-depleted T cells, or PBMCs.

Germline CDR1 reads LGHDT; CDR2 reads YNNKEL (reference sequence). The V and J ends lost 3 bases and 8 bases respectively, with 7 bases between them. The CDR3 loop spans 11 amino acids. Profiling relied on immunoSEQ multiplex PCR, and the TCRdb table lists in-frame clones only, not all of them. The table has 76,000 or so clones, 86% seen once; the top ten hold roughly 18%. This chain uses TRBV3-1 (or the pseudogene TRBV3-2) with TRBJ1-1; D remains unclear. Material for sequencing was peripheral blood. The receptor's source is a man at least 80 years old in a cohort sampled during active COVID-19. The CDR3, as DNA: TGTGCCAGCAGCCACGCCGGGGAAGCTTTCTTT. Amino acids: CASSHAGEAFF.